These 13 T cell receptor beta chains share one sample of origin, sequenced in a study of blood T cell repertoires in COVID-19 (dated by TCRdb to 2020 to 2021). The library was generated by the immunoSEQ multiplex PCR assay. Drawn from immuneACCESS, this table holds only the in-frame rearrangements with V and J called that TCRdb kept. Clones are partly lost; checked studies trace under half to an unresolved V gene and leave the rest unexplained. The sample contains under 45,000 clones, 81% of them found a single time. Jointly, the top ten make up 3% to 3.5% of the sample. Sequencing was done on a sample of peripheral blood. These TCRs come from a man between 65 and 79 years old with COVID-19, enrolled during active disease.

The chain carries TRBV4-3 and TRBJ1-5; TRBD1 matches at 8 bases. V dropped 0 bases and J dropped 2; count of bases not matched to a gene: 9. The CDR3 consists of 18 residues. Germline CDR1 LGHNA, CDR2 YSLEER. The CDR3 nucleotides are TGCGCCAGCAGCCAAGACAGGGGGCGGGGGTTGGGCAATCAGCCCCAGCATTTT. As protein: CASSQDRGRGLGNQPQHF.

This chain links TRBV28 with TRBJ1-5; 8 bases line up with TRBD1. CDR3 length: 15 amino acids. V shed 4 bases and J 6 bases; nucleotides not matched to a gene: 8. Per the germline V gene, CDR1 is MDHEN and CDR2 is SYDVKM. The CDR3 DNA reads TGTGCCAGCAGTTCTGGCAGGGGGCCGTCTCAGCCCCAGCATTTT. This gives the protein CASSSGRGPSQPQHF.

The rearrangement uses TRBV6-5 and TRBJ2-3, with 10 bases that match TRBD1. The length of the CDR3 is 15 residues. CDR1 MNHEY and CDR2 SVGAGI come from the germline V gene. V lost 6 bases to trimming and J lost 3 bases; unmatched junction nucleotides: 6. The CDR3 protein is CASRRQGAGTDTQYF. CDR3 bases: TGTGCCAGCAGGCGACAGGGGGCCGGAACAGATACGCAGTATTTT.

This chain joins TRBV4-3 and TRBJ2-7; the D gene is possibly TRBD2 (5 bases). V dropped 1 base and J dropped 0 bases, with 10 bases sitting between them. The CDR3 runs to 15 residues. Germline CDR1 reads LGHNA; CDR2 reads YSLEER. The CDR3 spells CASSQAYLASYEQYF. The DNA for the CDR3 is TGCGCCAGCAGCCAAGCTTATCTAGCCTCCTACGAGCAGTACTTC.

CDR3 residues: CASSEGPSRPQYF. Here the CDR3 DNA reads TGTGCCAGCAGTGAAGGTCCGAGCAGGCCTCAGTACTTC. The chain is built from TRBV2 and TRBJ2-5, with no clear D. This CDR3 has 13 residues. The germline V and J ends were trimmed by 1 base and 11 bases, with 14 bases remaining between them. In germline, CDR1 is SNHLY, CDR2 FYNNEI.

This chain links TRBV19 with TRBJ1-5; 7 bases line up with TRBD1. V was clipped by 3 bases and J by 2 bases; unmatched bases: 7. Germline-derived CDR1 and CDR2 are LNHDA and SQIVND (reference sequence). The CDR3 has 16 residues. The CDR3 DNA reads TGTGCCAGTAGTATGTGGGACAGCCTTCGCAATCAGCCCCAGCATTTT. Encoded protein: CASSMWDSLRNQPQHF.

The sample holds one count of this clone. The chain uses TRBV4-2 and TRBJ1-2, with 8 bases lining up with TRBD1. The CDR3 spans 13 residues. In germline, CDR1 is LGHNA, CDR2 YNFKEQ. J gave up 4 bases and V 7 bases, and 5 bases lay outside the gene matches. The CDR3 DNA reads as TGTGCCAGCACCAGGGGGACAGGCTATGGCTACACCTTC. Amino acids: CASTRGTGYGYTF.

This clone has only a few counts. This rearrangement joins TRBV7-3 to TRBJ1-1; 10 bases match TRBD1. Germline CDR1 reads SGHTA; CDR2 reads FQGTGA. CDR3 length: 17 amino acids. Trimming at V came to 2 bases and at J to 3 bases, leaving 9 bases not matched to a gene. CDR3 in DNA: TGTGCCAGCAGCTTACTCCGCGGACAGGGGGTGGACACTGAAGCTTTCTTT. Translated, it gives CASSLLRGQGVDTEAFF. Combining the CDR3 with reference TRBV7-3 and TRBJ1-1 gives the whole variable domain GAGVSQTPSNKVTEKGKYVELRCDPISGHTALYWYRQSLGQGPEFLIYFQGTGAADDSGLPNDRFFAVRPEGSVSTLKIQRTERGDSAVYLCASSLLRGQGVDTEAFFGQGTRLTVV.

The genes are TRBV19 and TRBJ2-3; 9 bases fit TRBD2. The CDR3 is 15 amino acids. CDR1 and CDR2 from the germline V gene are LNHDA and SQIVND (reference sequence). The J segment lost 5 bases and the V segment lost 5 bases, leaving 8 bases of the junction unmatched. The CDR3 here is CASSFSGSGGDTQYF. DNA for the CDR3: TGTGCCAGTAGTTTTAGCGGGAGTGGCGGAGATACGCAGTATTTT.

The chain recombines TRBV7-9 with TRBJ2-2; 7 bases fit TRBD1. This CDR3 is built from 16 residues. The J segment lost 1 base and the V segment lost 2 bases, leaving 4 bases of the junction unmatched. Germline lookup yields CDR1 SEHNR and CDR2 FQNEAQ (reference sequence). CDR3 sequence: CASSLQGGLNTGELFF. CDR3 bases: TGTGCCAGCAGCTTACAAGGGGGCTTGAACACCGGGGAGCTGTTTTTT.

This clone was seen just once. The CDR3 is CASRPGVVYEQYF. The CDR3 DNA is TGTGCCAGCAGGCCCGGAGTAGTCTACGAGCAGTACTTC. The gene calls are TRBV28 and TRBJ2-7; no reliable D call. The CDR3 loop spans 13 amino acids. With 6 bases removed from V and 3 bases from J, the gap between germline ends came to 12 bases. CDR1 and CDR2 from the germline V gene are MDHEN and SYDVKM.

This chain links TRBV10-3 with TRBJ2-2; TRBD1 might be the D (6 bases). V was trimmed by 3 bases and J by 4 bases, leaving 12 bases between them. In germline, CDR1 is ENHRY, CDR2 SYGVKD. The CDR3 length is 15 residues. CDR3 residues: CAISENRAGTGELFF. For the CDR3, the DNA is TGTGCCATCAGTGAAAACAGGGCAGGCACCGGGGAGCTGTTTTTT.

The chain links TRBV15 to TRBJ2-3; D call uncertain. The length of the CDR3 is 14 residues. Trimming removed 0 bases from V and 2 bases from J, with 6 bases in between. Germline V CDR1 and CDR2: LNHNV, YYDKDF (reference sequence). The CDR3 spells CATSRDSFTDTQYF. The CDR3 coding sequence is TGTGCCACCAGCAGAGATTCCTTCACAGATACGCAGTATTTT. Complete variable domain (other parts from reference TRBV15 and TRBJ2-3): DAMVIQNPRYQVTQFGKPVTLSCSQTLNHNVMYWYQQKSSQAPKLLFHYYDKDFNNEADTPDNFQSRRPNTSFCFLDIRSPGLGDTAMYLCATSRDSFTDTQYFGPGTRLTVL.